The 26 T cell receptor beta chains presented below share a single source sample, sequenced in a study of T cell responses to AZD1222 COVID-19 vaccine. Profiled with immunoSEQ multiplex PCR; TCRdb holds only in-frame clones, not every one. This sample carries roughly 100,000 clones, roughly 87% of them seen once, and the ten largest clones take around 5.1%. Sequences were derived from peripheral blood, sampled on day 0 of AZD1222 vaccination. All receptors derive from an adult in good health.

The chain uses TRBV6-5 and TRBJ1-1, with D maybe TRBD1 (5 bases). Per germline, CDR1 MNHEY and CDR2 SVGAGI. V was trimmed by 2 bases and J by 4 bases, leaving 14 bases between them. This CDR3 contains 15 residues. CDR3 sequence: CASSYGAGFRTEAFF. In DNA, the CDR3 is TGTGCCAGCAGTTACGGGGCAGGGTTTCGCACTGAAGCTTTCTTT.

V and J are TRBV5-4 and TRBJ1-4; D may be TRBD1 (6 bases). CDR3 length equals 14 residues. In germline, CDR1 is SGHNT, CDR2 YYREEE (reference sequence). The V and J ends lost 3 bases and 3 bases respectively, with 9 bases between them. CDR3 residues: CASSSQGPNEKLFF. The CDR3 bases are TGTGCCAGCAGCTCTCAGGGGCCTAATGAAAAACTGTTTTTT.

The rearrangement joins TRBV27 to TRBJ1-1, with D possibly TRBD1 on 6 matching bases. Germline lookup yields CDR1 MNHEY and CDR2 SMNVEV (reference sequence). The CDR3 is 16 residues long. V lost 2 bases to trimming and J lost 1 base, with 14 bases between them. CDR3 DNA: TGTGCCAGCAGTTTACACAGGGTAGGAGCGAACACTGAAGCTTTCTTT. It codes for CASSLHRVGANTEAFF.

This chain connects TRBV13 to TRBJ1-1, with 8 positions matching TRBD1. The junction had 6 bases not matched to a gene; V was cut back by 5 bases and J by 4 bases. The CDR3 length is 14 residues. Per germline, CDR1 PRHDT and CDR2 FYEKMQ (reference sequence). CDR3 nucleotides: TGTGCCAGCAGCGCGACAGGGGTTCGCACTGAAGCTTTCTTT. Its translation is CASSATGVRTEAFF.

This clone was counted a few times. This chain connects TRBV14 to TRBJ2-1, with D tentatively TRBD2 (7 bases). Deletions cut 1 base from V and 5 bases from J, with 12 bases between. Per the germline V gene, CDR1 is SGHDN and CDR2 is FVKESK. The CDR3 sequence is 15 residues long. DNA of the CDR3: TGTGCCAGCAGCCAAGTGACGGGGGGCCACAATGAGCAGTTCTTC. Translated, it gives CASSQVTGGHNEQFF.

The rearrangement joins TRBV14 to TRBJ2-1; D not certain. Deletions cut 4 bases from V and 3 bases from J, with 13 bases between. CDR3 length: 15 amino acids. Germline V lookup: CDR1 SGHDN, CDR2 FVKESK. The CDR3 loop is CASSPITPGYNEQFF. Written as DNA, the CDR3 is TGTGCCAGCAGCCCCATAACACCGGGCTACAATGAGCAGTTCTTC.

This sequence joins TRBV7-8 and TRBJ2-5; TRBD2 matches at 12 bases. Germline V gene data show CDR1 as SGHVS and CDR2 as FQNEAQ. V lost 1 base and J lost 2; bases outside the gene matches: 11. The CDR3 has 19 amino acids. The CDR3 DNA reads TGTGCCAGCAGCTTAGTCACCTCTAAACTAGCGGGGGGACAAGAGACCCAGTACTTC. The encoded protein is CASSLVTSKLAGGQETQYF.

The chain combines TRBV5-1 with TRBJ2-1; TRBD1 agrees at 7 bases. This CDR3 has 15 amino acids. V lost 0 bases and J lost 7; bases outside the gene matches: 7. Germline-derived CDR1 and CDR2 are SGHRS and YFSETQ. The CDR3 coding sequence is TGCGCCAGCAGCTTGGTACAGGGGTTCGTAAATGAGCAGTTCTTC. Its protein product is CASSLVQGFVNEQFF.

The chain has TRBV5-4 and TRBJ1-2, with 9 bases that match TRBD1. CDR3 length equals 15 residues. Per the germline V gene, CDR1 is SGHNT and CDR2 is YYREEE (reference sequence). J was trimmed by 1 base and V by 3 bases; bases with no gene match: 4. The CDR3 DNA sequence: TGTGCCAGCAGCTGGGGACAGGGAGATAACTATGGCTACACCTTC. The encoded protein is CASSWGQGDNYGYTF. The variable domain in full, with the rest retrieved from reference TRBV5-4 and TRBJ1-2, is ETGVTQSPTHLIKTRGQQVTLRCSSQSGHNTVSWYQQALGQGPQFIFQYYREEENGRGNFPPRFSGLQFPNYSSELNVNALELDDSALYLCASSWGQGDNYGYTFGSGTRLTVV.

In DNA, the CDR3 is TGTGCCAGCAGCTTAGGGACTAGCTTAGATACGCAGTATTTT. Residues: CASSLGTSLDTQYF. The chain recombines TRBV7-2 with TRBJ2-3; 8 nucleotides match TRBD2. Germline CDR1 reads SGHTA; CDR2 reads FQGNSA. The CDR3 extends over 14 amino acids. The ends lost 1 base at V and 5 bases at J; junction bases unmatched: 2.

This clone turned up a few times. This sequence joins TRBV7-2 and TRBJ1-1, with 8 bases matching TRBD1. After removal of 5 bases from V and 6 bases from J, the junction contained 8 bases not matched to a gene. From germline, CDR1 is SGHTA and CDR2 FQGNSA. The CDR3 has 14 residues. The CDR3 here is CASSIGQGSAEAFF. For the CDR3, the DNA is TGTGCCAGCAGCATCGGACAGGGATCAGCTGAAGCTTTCTTT.

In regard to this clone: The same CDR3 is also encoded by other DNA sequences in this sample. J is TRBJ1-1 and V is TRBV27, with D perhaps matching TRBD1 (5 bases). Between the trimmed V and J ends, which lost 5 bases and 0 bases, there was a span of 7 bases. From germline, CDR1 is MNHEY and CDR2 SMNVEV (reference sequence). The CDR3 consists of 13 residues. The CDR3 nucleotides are TGTGCCAGCAGTCTGACAGTGAACACTGAAGCTTTCTTT. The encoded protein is CASSLTVNTEAFF.

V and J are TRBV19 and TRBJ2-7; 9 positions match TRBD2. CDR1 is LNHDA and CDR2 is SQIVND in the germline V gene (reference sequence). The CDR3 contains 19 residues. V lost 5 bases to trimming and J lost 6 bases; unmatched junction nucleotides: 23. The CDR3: CASSPRLAADRNPPPEQYF. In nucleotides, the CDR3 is TGTGCCAGTAGTCCACGACTAGCGGCTGACCGAAATCCCCCCCCCGAGCAGTACTTC.

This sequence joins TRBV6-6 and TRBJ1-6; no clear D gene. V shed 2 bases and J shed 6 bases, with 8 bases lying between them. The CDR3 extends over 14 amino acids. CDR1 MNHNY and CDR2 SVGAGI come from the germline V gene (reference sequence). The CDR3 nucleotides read TGTGCCAGCAGTTACGGCCAGCCTAATTCACCCCTCCACTTT. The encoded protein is CASSYGQPNSPLHF.

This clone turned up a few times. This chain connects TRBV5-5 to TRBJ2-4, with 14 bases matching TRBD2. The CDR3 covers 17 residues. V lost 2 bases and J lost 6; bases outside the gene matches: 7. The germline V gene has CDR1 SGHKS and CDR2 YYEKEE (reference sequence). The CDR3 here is CASSFGLAGGRGNIQYF. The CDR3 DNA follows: TGTGCCAGCAGCTTCGGACTAGCGGGGGGCCGGGGAAACATTCAGTACTTC. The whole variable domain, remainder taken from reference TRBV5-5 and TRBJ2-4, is DAGVTQSPTHLIKTRGQQVTLRCSPISGHKSVSWYQQVLGQGPQFIFQYYEKEERGRGNFPDRFSARQFPNYSSELNVNALLLGDSALYLCASSFGLAGGRGNIQYFGAGTRLSVL.

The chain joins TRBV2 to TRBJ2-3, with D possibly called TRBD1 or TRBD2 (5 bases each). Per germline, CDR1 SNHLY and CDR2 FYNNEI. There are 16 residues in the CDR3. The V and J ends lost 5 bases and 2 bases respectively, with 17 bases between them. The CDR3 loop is CASSPSGARVTDTQYF. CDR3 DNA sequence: TGTGCCAGCAGTCCCTCCGGGGCAAGGGTCACAGATACGCAGTATTTT. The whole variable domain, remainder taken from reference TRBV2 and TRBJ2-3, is EPEVTQTPSHQVTQMGQEVILRCVPISNHLYFYWYRQILGQKVEFLVSFYNNEISEKSEIFDDQFSVERPDGSNFTLKIRSTKLEDSAMYFCASSPSGARVTDTQYFGPGTRLTVL.

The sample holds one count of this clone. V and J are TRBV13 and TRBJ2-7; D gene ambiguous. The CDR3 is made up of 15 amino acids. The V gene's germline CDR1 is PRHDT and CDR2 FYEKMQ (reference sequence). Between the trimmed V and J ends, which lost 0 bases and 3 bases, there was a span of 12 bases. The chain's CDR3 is CASSLGRGEVYEQYF. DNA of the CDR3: TGTGCCAGCAGCTTAGGCCGAGGTGAAGTCTACGAGCAGTACTTC.

This CDR3 reads CASSHLDRGSNTEAFF. For the CDR3, the DNA is TGTGCCAGCAGCCACCTAGACAGAGGATCAAACACTGAAGCTTTCTTT. The rearrangement joins TRBV6-2 or TRBV6-3 to TRBJ1-1, with a possible D match to TRBD1 (5 bases). The CDR3 covers 16 residues. From germline, CDR1 is MNHEY and CDR2 SVGEGT. Trimming removed 6 bases at V and 2 bases at J, with 19 bases between.

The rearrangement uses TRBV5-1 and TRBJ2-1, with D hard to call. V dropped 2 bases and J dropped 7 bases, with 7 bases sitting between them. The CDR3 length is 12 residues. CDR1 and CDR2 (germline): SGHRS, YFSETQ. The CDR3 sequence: CASSFVLNEQFF. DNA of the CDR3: TGCGCCAGCAGCTTCGTCCTGAATGAGCAGTTCTTC.

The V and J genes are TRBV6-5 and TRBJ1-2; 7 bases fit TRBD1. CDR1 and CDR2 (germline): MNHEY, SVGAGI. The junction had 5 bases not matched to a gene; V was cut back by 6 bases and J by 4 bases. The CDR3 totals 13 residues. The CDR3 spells CASSIDRVYGYTF. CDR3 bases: TGTGCCAGCAGCATCGACAGGGTCTATGGCTACACCTTC.

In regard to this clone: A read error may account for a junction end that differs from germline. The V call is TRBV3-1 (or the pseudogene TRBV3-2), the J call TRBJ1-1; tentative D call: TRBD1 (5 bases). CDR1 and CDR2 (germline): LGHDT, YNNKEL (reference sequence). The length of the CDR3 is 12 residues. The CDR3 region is CASSQDERARVF. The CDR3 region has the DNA TGTGCCAGCAGCCAAGATGAAAGGGCCAGGGTATTT.

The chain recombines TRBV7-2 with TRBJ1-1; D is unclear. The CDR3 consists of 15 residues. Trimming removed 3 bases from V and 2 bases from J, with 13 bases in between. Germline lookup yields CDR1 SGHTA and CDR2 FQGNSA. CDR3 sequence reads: CASSFIPTDNTEAFF. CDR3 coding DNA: TGTGCCAGCAGCTTTATCCCCACGGATAACACTGAAGCTTTCTTT.

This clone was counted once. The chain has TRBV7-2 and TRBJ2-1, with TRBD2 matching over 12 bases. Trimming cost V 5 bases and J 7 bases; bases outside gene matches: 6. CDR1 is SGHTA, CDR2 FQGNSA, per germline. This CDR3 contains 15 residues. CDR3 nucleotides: TGTGCCAGCAGCCTACTAGCGGGGGGTGGGAATGAGCAGTTCTTC. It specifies CASSLLAGGGNEQFF.

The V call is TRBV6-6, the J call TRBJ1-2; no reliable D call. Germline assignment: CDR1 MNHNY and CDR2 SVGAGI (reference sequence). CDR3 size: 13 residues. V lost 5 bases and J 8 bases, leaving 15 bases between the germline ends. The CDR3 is CASSGPGPGGYTF. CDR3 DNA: TGTGCCAGCAGTGGTCCGGGCCCGGGGGGCTACACCTTC.

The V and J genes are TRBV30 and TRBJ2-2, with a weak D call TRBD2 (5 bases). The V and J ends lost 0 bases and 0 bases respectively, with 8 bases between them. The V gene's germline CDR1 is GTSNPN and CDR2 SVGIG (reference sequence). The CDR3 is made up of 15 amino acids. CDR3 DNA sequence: TGTGCCTGGAGTGTACGGCGGGCGAACACCGGGGAGCTGTTTTTT. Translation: CAWSVRRANTGELFF.

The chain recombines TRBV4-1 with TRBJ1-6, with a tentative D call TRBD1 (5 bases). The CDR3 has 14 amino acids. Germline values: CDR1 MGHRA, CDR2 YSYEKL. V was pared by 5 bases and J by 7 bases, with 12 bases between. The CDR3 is CASSTTGVNSPLHF. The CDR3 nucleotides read TGCGCCAGCAGCACCACAGGAGTGAATTCACCCCTCCACTTT.